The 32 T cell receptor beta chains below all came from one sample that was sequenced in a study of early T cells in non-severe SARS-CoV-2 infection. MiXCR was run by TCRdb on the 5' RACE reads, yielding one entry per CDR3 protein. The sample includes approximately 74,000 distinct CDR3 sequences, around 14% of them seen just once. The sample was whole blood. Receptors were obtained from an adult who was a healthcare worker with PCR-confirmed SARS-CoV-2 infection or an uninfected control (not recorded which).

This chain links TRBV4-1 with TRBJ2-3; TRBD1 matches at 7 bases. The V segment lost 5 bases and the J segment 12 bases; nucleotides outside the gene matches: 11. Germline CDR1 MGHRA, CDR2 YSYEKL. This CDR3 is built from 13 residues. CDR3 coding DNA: TGCGCCAGCAGCATCCGACTCCGGGACAGTCAGTATTTT. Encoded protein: CASSIRLRDSQYF.

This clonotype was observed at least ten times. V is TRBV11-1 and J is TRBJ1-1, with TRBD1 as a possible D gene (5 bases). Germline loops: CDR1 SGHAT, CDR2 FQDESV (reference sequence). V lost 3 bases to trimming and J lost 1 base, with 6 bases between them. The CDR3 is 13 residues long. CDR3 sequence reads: CASSLRGNTEAFF. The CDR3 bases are TGTGCCAGCAGCTTGAGGGGGAACACTGAAGCTTTCTTT.

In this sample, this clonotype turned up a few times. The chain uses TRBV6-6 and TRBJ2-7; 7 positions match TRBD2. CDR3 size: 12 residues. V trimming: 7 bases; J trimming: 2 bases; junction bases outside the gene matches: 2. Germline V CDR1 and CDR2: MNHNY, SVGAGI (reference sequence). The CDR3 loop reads CASTRGAYEQYF. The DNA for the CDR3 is TGTGCCAGCACACGGGGGGCCTACGAGCAGTACTTC.

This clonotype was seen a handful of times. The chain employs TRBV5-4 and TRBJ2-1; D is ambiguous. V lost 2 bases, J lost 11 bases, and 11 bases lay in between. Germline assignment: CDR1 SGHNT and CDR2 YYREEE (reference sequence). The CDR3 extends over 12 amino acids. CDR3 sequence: CASSFVTEKQFF. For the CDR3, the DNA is TGTGCCAGCAGCTTCGTAACAGAAAAGCAGTTCTTC.

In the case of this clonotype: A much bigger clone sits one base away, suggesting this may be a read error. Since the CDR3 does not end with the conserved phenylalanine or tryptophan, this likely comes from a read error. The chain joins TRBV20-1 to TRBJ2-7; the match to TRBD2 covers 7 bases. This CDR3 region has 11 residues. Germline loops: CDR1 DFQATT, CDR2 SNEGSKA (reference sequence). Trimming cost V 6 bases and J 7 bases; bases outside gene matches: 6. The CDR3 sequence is CSAEAGPEQYL. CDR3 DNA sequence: TGCAGTGCAGAAGCGGGGCCAGAGCAGTACCTC.

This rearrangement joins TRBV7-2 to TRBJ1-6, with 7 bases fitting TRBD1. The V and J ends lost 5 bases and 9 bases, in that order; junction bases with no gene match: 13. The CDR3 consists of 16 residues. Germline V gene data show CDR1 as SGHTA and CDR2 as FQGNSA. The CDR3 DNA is TGTGCCAGCAGCCCGGGTGTCGGGTCAGGGGGTTCACCCCTCCACTTT. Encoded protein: CASSPGVGSGGSPLHF.

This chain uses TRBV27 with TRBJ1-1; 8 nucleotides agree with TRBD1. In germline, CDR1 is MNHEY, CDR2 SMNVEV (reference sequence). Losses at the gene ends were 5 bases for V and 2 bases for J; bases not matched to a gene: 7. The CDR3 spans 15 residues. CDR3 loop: CASSRGDRRNTEAFF. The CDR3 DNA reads TGTGCCAGCAGTCGCGGGGACAGGAGAAACACTGAAGCTTTCTTT.

This chain's CDR3 is CASSLVGGQGGYEQFF. The CDR3 region has the DNA TGTGCCAGCAGCTTAGTTGGGGGACAGGGCGGCTATGAGCAGTTCTTC. This chain uses TRBV11-1 with TRBJ2-1; 9 bases fit TRBD1. V dropped 1 base and J dropped 8; count of bases not matched to a gene: 9. The length of the CDR3 is 16 residues. Per the germline V gene, CDR1 is SGHAT and CDR2 is FQDESV (reference sequence).

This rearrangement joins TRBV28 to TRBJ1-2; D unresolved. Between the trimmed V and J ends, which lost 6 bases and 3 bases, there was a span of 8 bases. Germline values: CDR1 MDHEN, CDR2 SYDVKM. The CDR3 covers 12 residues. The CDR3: CASSRIDYGYTF. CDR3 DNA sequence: TGTGCCAGCAGCCGAATAGACTATGGCTACACCTTC.

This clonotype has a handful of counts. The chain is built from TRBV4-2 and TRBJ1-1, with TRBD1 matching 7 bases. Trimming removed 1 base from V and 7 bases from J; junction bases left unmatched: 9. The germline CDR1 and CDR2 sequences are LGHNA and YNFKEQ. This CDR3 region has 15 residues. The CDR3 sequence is CASSQVQTGTYEAFF. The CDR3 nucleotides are TGTGCCAGCAGCCAAGTGCAGACAGGGACATATGAAGCTTTCTTT.

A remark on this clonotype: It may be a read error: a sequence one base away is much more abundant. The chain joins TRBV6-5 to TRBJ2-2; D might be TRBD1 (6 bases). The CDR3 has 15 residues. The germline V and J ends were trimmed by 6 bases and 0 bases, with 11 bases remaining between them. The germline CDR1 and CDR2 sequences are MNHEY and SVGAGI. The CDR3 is CASRPGHTNTGELFF. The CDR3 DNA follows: TGTGCCAGCAGACCGGGACACACGAACACCGGGGAGCTGTTTTTT.

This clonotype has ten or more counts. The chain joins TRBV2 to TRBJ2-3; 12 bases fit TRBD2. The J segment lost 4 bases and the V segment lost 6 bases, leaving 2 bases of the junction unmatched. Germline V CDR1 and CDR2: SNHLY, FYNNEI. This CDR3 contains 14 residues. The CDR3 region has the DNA TGTGCCAGCAGCCGACTAGCGGGGGCAGATACGCAGTATTTT. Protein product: CASSRLAGADTQYF.

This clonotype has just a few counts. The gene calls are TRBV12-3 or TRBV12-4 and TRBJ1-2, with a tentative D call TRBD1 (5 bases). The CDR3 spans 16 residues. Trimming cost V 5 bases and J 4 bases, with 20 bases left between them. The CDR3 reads CASSPRQRGKSYGYTF. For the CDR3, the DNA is TGTGCCAGCAGTCCTCGCCAGAGGGGAAAATCCTATGGCTACACCTTC.

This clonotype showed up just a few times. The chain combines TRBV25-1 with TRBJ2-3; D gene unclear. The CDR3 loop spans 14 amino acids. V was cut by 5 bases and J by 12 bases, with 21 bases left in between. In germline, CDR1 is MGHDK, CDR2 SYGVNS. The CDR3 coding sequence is TGTGCCAGCAGTCAGGCTGGGTATCCGACATGCCAGTATTTT. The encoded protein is CASSQAGYPTCQYF.

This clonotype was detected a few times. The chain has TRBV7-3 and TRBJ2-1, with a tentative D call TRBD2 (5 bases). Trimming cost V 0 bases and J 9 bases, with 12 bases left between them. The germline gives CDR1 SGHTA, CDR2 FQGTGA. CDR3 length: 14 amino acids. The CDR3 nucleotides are TGTGCCAGCAGCTTAACCGGCGGGTCCCGTGAGCAGTTCTTC. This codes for CASSLTGGSREQFF.

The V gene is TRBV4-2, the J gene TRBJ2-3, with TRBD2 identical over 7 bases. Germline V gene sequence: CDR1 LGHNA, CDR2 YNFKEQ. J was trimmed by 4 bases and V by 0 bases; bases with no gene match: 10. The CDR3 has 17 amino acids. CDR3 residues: CASSQELVSGSADTQYF. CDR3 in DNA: TGTGCCAGCAGCCAAGAGTTAGTTAGCGGGTCTGCAGATACGCAGTATTTT.

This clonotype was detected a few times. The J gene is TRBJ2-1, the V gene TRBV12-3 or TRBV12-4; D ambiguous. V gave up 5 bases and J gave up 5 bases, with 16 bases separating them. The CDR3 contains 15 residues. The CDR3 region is CASSTPTRPHNEQFF. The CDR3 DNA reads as TGTGCCAGCAGTACCCCCACCAGGCCTCACAATGAGCAGTTCTTC.

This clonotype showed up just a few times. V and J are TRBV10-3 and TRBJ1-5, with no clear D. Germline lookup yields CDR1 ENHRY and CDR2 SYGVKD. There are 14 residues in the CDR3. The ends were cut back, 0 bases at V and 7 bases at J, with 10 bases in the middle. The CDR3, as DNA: TGTGCCATCAGTGAGTCCCCCCAAGGCCAGCCCCAGCATTTT. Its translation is CAISESPQGQPQHF.

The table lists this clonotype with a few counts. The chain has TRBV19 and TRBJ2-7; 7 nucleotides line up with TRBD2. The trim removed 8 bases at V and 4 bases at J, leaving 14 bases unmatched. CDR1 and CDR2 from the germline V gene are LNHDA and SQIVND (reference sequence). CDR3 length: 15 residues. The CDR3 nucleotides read TGTGCCAGTTCAATTCGGGAGGCAGGTTCGTACGAGCAGTACTTC. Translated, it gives CASSIREAGSYEQYF.

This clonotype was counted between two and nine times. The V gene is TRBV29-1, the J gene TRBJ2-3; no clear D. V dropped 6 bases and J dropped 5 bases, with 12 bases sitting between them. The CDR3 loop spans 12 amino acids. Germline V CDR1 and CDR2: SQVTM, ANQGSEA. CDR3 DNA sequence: TGCAGCGTCCACCCCGCTGAAGATACGCAGTATTTT. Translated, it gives CSVHPAEDTQYF.

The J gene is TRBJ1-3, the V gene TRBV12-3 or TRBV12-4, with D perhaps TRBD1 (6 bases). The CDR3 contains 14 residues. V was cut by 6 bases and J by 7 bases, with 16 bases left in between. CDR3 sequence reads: CASSLLPGANTIYF. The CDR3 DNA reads TGTGCCAGCAGCCTCTTGCCGGGGGCGAACACCATATATTTT.

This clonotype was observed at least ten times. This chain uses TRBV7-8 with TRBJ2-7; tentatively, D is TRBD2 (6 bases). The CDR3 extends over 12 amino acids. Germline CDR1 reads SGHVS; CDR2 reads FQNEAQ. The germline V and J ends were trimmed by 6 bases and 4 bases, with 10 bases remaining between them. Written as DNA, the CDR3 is TGTGCCAGCAGGGTCGCGGGGTACGAGCAGTACTTC. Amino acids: CASRVAGYEQYF.

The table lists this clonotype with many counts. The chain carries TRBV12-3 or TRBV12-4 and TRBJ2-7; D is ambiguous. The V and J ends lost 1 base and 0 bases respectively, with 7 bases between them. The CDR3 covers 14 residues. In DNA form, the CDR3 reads TGTGCCAGCAGTTTAGTGGCAGACTCCTACGAGCAGTACTTC. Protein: CASSLVADSYEQYF.

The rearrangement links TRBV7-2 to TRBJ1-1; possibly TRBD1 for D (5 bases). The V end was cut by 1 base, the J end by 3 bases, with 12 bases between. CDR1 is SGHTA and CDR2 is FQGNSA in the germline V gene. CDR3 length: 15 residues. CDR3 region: CASSLVIRADTEAFF. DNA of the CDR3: TGTGCCAGCAGCTTAGTTATCAGGGCGGACACTGAAGCTTTCTTT.

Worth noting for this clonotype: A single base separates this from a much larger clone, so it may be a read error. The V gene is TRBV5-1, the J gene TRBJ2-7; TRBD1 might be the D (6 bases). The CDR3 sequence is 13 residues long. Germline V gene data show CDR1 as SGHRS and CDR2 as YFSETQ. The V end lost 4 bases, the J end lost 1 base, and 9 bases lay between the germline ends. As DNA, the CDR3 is TGCGCCAGCAGCCACAGGGAATCCTACGAGCAGTACTTC. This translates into CASSHRESYEQYF. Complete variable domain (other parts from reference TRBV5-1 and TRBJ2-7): KAGVTQTPRYLIKTRGQQVTLSCSPISGHRSVSWYQQTPGQGLQFLFEYFSETQRNKGNFPGRFSGRQFSNSRSEMNVSTLELGDSALYLCASSHRESYEQYFGPGTRLTVT.

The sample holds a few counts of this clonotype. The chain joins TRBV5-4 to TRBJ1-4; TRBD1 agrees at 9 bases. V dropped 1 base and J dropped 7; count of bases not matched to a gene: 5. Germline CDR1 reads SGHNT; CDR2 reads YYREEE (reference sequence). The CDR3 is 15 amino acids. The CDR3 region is CASSLFGTGSEKLFF. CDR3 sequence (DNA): TGTGCCAGCAGCTTGTTCGGGACAGGGAGTGAAAAACTGTTTTTT. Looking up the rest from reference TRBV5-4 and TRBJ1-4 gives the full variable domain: ETGVTQSPTHLIKTRGQQVTLRCSSQSGHNTVSWYQQALGQGPQFIFQYYREEENGRGNFPPRFSGLQFPNYSSELNVNALELDDSALYLCASSLFGTGSEKLFFGSGTQLSVL.

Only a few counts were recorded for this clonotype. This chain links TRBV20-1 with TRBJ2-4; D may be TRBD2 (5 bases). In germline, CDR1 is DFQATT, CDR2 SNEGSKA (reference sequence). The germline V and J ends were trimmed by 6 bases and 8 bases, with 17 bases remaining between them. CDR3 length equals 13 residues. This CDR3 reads CSAPEGITDIQYF. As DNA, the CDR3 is TGCAGTGCCCCCGAGGGAATAACGGACATTCAGTACTTC.

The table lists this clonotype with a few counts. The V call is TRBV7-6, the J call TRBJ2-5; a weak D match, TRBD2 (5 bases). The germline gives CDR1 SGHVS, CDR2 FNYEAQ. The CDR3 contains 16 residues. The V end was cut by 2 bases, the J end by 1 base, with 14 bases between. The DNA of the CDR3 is TGTGCCAGCAGCTTACGCGGGTCCTTCCCCCAAGAGACCCAGTACTTC. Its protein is CASSLRGSFPQETQYF.

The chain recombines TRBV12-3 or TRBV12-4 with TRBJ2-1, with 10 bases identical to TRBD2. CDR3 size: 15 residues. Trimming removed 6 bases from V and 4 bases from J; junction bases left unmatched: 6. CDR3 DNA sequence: TGTGCCAGCAGAATTGGACTAGCGGATTACAATGAGCAGTTCTTC. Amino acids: CASRIGLADYNEQFF.

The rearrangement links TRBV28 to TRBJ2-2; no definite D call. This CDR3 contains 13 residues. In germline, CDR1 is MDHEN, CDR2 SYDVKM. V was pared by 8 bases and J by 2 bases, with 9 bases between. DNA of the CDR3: TGTGCCAGCCAAAACCTTAACACCGGGGAGCTGTTTTTT. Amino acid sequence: CASQNLNTGELFF.

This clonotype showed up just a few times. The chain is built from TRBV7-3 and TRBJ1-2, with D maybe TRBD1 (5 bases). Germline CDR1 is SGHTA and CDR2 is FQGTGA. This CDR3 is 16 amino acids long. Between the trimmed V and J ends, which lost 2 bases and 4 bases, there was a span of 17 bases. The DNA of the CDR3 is TGTGCCAGCAGCTTATCACCGGGACCTTCATTCTATGGCTACACCTTC. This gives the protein CASSLSPGPSFYGYTF.

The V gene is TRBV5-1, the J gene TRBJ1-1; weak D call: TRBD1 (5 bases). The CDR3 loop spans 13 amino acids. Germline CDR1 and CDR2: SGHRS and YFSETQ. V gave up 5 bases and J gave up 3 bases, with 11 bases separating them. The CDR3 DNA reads TGCGCCAGCAGGCAGGGTCCGGACACTGAAGCTTTCTTT. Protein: CASRQGPDTEAFF.